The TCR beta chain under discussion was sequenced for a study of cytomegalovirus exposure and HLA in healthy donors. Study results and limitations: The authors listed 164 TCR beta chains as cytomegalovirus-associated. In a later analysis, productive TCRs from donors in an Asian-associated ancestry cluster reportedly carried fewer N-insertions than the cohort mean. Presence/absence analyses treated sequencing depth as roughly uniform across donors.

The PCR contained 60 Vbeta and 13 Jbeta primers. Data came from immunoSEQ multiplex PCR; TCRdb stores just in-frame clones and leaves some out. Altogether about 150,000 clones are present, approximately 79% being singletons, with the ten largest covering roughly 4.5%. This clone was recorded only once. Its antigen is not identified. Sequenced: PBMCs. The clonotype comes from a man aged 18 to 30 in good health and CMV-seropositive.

The CDR3 sequence: CASKDRAETQYF. The DNA of the CDR3 is TGTGCCAGCAAAGACAGGGCGGAGACCCAGTACTTC. The rearrangement links TRBV6-5 to TRBJ2-5, with 7 bases aligning to TRBD1. After removal of 7 bases from V and 5 bases from J, the junction contained 4 bases not matched to a gene. The CDR3 has 12 amino acids. Germline lookup yields CDR1 MNHEY and CDR2 SVGAGI.